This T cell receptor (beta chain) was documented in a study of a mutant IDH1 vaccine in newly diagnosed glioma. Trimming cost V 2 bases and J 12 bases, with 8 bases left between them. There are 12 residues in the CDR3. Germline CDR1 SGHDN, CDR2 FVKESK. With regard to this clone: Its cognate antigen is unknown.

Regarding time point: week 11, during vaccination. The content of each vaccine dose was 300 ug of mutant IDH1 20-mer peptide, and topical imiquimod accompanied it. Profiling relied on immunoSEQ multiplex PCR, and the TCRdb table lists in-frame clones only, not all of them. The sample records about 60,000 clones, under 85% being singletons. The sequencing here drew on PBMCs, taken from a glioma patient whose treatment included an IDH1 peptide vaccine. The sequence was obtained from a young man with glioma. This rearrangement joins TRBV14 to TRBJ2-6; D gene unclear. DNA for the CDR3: TGTGCCAGCAGCCAAATCAACAGCGTCCTGACTTTC. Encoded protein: CASSQINSVLTF. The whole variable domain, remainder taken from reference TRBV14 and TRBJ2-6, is EAGVTQFPSHSVIEKGQTVTLRCDPISGHDNLYWYRRVMGKEIKFLLHFVKESKQDESGMPNNRFLAERTGGTYSTLKVQPAELEDSGVYFCASSQINSVLTFGAGSRLTVL.